This T cell receptor beta chain was sequenced in a study of regulatory T cells in long-lasting Graves disease. In building TCR beta libraries, iRepertoire HTBI primers were used together with Arm-PCR of CDR3 regions. TCRdb itself ran the multiplex PCR reads through MiXCR, one entry per CDR3 protein. The sample records roughly 420,000 distinct CDR3 sequences, around 15% being singletons. Sample time point: newly diagnosed GD, antithyroid drugs for less than 3 months. PBMC-extracted RNA yielded the TCR library. Into tubes containing EDTA, roughly 8.8 milliliters of peripheral blood were drawn. This clonotype showed up just a few times. V lost 0 bases to trimming and J lost 4 bases; unmatched junction nucleotides: 1. In germline, CDR1 is GTSNPN, CDR2 SVGIG (reference sequence). The CDR3 covers 15 residues. These records were also assigned to another study, of T cells in Graves' hyperthyroidism and ophthalmopathy. Turning to that study: No ophthalmopathy progression within 18 months constituted stable Graves' hyperthyroidism.

Sequenced material: peripheral blood mononuclear cells (PBMCs), taken at new diagnosis, from a patient treated with antithyroid drugs. The genes are TRBV30 and TRBJ1-6; 9 bases align to TRBD1. The source of this sequence is a woman aged 30 to 39 with Graves disease. CDR3 protein: CAWSVGQGYNSPLHF. DNA for the CDR3: TGTGCCTGGAGTGTGGGACAGGGTTATAATTCACCCCTCCACTTT.